A single sample gave rise to the 5 T cell receptor beta chains below, sequenced in a study of T cell changes during pregnancy in multiple sclerosis. Profiling relied on immunoSEQ multiplex PCR, and the TCRdb table lists in-frame clones only, not all of them. The table lists fewer than 45,000 clones, roughly 91% of them singletons. Sequenced here: CD4+ T cells from peripheral blood mononuclear cells, sampled in the third trimester of pregnancy. Source of these receptors: a female donor with multiple sclerosis, enrolled in a pregnancy study.

The chain employs TRBV18 and TRBJ1-6; TRBD1 matches at 8 bases. The CDR3 extends over 15 amino acids. Per germline, CDR1 KGHSH and CDR2 LQKENI. V lost 2 bases and J lost 9; bases outside the gene matches: 6. CDR3 protein: CASSPGGQGRSPLHF. CDR3 DNA sequence: TGTGCCAGCTCACCAGGTGGACAGGGACGTTCACCCCTCCACTTT.

The CDR3 nucleotides are TGTGCCAGCAGTTCCCTCGCGGGGATTTACTACAATGAGCAGTTCTTC. It codes for CASSSLAGIYYNEQFF. The chain recombines TRBV28 with TRBJ2-1; D might be TRBD2 (6 bases). The CDR3 is made up of 16 amino acids. The V end lost 4 bases, the J end lost 3 bases, and 16 bases lay between the germline ends. Germline CDR1 and CDR2: MDHEN and SYDVKM.

The genes are TRBV19 and TRBJ1-5, with a tentative D call TRBD1 (5 bases). V was shortened by 8 bases and J by 3 bases, with 17 bases between the two germline ends. The CDR3 spans 15 residues. Germline values: CDR1 LNHDA, CDR2 SQIVND (reference sequence). Here the CDR3 DNA reads TGTGCCAGTCGTGGACAAGCTACATTCAATCAGCCCCAGCATTTT. Translating it yields CASRGQATFNQPQHF.

In DNA, the CDR3 is TGTGCTAGTGGCCTTCTCCCGGACAGGACCTATGGCTACACCTTC. It translates to CASGLLPDRTYGYTF. The rearrangement uses TRBV12-5 and TRBJ1-2, with TRBD1 identical over 7 bases. J gave up 4 bases and V 6 bases, and 11 bases lay outside the gene matches. The CDR3 has 15 amino acids. Germline CDR1 and CDR2: LGHNT and FRNRAP. Combining the CDR3 with reference TRBV12-5 and TRBJ1-2 gives the whole variable domain DARVTQTPRHKVTEMGQEVTMRCQPILGHNTVFWYRQTMMQGLELLAYFRNRAPLDDSGMPKDRFSAEMPDATLATLKIQPSEPRDSAVYFCASGLLPDRTYGYTFGSGTRLTVV.

This chain joins TRBV5-1 and TRBJ2-3; 7 nucleotides line up with TRBD2. V was pared by 2 bases and J by 0 bases, with 3 bases of the junction left unmatched. CDR1 is SGHRS, CDR2 YFSETQ, per germline. CDR3 length equals 15 residues. This CDR3 reads CASSFAGDSTDTQYF. CDR3 DNA: TGCGCCAGCAGCTTTGCGGGGGACAGCACAGATACGCAGTATTTT.